Detailed here is one TCR beta chain. The method was immunoSEQ multiplex PCR; TCRdb's version includes in-frame clones alone and lacks a portion of them. The sample records 550,000 to 750,000 clones, under 95% being singletons. Naive CD8 cells, CD45RO-negative and positively selected for CCR7, excluded terminally differentiated effector memory CD45RA+ cells. Germline V CDR1 and CDR2: SGDLS, YYNGEE. Trimming cost V 3 bases and J 3 bases; bases outside gene matches: 6. The CDR3 is made up of 15 amino acids. This sample was included in a study of shared clonotypes between healthy human individuals. Sequenced material: naive CD8+ T cells sorted from blood. The chain couples TRBV9 to TRBJ2-1; TRBD2 aligns across 7 bases. The sequence derives from a young man in good health. The chain's CDR3 is CASSGSGTIYNEQFF. The CDR3, as DNA: TGTGCCAGCAGCGGCAGCGGGACTATCTACAATGAGCAGTTCTTC.